This TCR beta chain came from a study of blood T cell repertoires in COVID-19. Turning to the study itself: In each case, the material was cDNA or gDNA derived from T cells, B-cell-depleted T cells, or PBMCs.

The CDR3 is 16 amino acids. Germline V lookup: CDR1 SGHVS, CDR2 FQNEAQ. V lost 4 bases, J lost 0 bases, and 15 bases lay in between. Authors' analysis steps: Estimates of nucleated cell counts were drawn from the amplification of reference gene primers. Data came from immunoSEQ multiplex PCR; TCRdb stores just in-frame clones and leaves some out. V, J and clone size reflect that table, while D and trimming were determined from the DNA. This table holds 110,000 or so clones, 70% to 90% found once. The rearrangement joins TRBV7-8 to TRBJ1-1; TRBD1 might be the D (5 bases). The sequence came from a woman aged 70-85 years who had recovered from COVID-19. Sequencing input: peripheral blood. The CDR3 coding sequence is TGTGCCAGCAGCTACGTCCGGGGGGAAGTGAACACTGAAGCTTTCTTT. Translation: CASSYVRGEVNTEAFF.